These 5 T cell receptor beta chains were all obtained from the same sample, sequenced in a study of blood T cell repertoires in COVID-19. Method: immunoSEQ multiplex PCR; TCRdb's copy keeps in-frame clones and lacks some. The sample has approximately 190,000 clones, roughly 81% seen once. Sequences were obtained from peripheral blood. These receptors were taken from a woman in her 70s with active or convalescent COVID-19.

The chain is built from TRBV4-2 and TRBJ1-2; D not resolved. This CDR3 comprises 16 residues. Germline V lookup: CDR1 LGHNA, CDR2 YNFKEQ. Trimming took 0 bases from V and 11 from J, leaving 22 bases between them. CDR3 region: CASSQDREGWSLWYTF. The CDR3 coding sequence is TGTGCCAGCAGCCAAGATCGGGAAGGGTGGTCTCTGTGGTACACCTTC.

The chain uses TRBV4-1 and TRBJ1-2; perhaps TRBD1 as D (6 bases). The CDR3 runs to 16 residues. The germline gives CDR1 MGHRA, CDR2 YSYEKL. V lost 2 bases to trimming and J lost 7 bases, with 20 bases between them. In nucleotides, the CDR3 is TGCGCCAGCAGCCAAACCCCTCGACAGGCACTTGGTGGCTACACCTTC. Its translation: CASSQTPRQALGGYTF.

This clone was detected only once. The gene calls are TRBV15 and TRBJ2-7; 7 nucleotides agree with TRBD1. Per germline, CDR1 LNHNV and CDR2 YYDKDF (reference sequence). The CDR3 covers 15 residues. V shed 5 bases and J 2 bases; nucleotides not matched to a gene: 9. CDR3 protein: CATSSPGQPPYEQYF. The CDR3 coding sequence is TGTGCCACCAGCTCCCCGGGACAGCCCCCCTACGAGCAGTACTTC.

The V call is TRBV5-1, the J call TRBJ2-5; D unclear. Trimming took 0 bases from V and 5 from J, leaving 14 bases between them. The CDR3 is made up of 15 amino acids. Germline assignment: CDR1 SGHRS and CDR2 YFSETQ. The CDR3 region has the DNA TGCGCCAGCAGCTTGGGGCCCGGCAGGCCCGAGACCCAGTACTTC. Its translation: CASSLGPGRPETQYF.

The rearrangement joins TRBV20-1 to TRBJ2-7; D is undetermined. The CDR3 extends over 16 amino acids. Trimming shortened V by 3 bases and J by 3 bases, and 21 bases separated the two germline ends. Germline CDR1 DFQATT, CDR2 SNEGSKA (reference sequence). The CDR3 nucleotides read TGCAGTGCTAGTGGCCCCGATCCCGGGTTATACTACGAGCAGTACTTC. Translating gives CSASGPDPGLYYEQYF.